The clone carrying this T cell receptor beta chain has a handful of counts. Its antigen is not known. TCRdb re-called the 5' RACE reads through MiXCR, storing one row per CDR3 protein. The sample has tens of thousands of distinct CDR3 sequences; 7.3% are singletons. The data were taken from a study of T-cell memory formation after mild COVID-19. Overall study findings and caveats: In pre-infection memory, a portion of responding clones appeared, which suggested that cross-reactive memory joined.

The length of the CDR3 is 15 residues. V dropped 4 bases and J dropped 5; count of bases not matched to a gene: 4. Germline CDR1 is SGHTA and CDR2 is FQGNSA. The V call is TRBV7-2, the J call TRBJ2-5, with TRBD2 identical over 13 bases. This TCR came from a man aged 18 to 30 who had mild COVID-19 (a few samples of this study predate the infection). Cell type and time point are not known. The sequenced material came from PBMCs or a T cell subset sorted from them (not recorded which). The CDR3 sequence: CASSSGLAGRETQYF. CDR3 coding DNA: TGTGCCAGCAGCTCGGGACTAGCGGGGAGGGAGACCCAGTACTTC.